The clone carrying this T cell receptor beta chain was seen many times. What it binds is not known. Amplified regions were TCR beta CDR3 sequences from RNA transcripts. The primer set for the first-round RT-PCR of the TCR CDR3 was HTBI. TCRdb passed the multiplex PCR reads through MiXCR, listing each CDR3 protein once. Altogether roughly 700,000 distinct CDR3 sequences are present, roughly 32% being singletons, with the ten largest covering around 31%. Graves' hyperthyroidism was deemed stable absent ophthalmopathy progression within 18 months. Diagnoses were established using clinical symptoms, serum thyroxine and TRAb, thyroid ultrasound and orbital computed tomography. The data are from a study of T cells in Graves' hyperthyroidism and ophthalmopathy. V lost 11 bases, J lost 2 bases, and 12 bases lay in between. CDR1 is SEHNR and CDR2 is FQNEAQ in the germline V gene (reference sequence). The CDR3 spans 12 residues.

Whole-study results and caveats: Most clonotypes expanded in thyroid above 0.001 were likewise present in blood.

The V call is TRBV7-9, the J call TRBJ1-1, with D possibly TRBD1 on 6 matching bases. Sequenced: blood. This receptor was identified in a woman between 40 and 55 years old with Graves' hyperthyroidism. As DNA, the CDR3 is TGTGCCTGGACGGACAGTAACACTGAAGCTTTCTTT. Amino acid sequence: CAWTDSNTEAFF.